This entry describes one TCR beta chain. Antigen specificity is unknown. This entry belongs to a study of quantifying T cell responses using KT2 cells. At the level of the study: Reverse transcription used primers in the TCR alpha and beta constant regions.

Each cDNA got a UMI-containing oligo ligated at its 3' end. First-round PCR used three to four cycles and beta primers RC1.1 and RC1.2 covering TRBC1 and TRBC2. A single record per CDR3 protein comes from TCRdb applying MiXCR to the UMI-ligation and nested PCR reads. The sample consists of around 56,000 distinct CDR3 sequences, over 9% of them appearing once. Regarding the study as a whole: KT2 sequences were detected down to about one KT2 cell per 100,000 PBMC.

V gave up 5 bases and J gave up 7 bases, with 14 bases separating them. The CDR3 is made up of 12 amino acids. Germline assignment: CDR1 SQVTM and CDR2 ANQGSEA. Sequencing was done on a sample of PBMCs spiked with cells of the T cell clone KT2. This TCR was recovered from a human donor. This chain connects TRBV29-1 to TRBJ1-2; possibly TRBD1 for D (5 bases). The CDR3 region is CSVRGTQGGYTF. The CDR3 DNA is TGCAGCGTTCGTGGGACTCAGGGTGGCTACACCTTC.